This passage covers 14 T cell receptor beta chains from one sample sequenced in a study of lymphopenia after photon versus proton radiotherapy. TCRdb keeps only in-frame clones here, not all; method: immunoSEQ multiplex PCR. The sample has tens of thousands of clones, around 82% seen once. This material consisted of peripheral blood, taken from a patient treated with proton-based radiotherapy. All receptors derive from a man in his fifties or sixties with pancreatic cancer.

The chain carries TRBV4-2 and TRBJ2-5; the D call may be TRBD1 or TRBD2 (5 bases each). The CDR3 loop spans 16 amino acids. V dropped 0 bases and J dropped 3 bases, with 14 bases sitting between them. Germline CDR1 and CDR2: LGHNA and YNFKEQ. CDR3 residues: CASSQDGGSSEETQYF. CDR3 coding DNA: TGTGCCAGCAGCCAAGATGGGGGTAGCTCCGAAGAGACCCAGTACTTC.

The chain couples TRBV18 to TRBJ2-3, with D possibly TRBD2 on 6 matching bases. The CDR3 is 14 amino acids. Germline V gene data show CDR1 as KGHSH and CDR2 as LQKENI. The ends were cut back, 6 bases at V and 3 bases at J, with 13 bases in the middle. The CDR3 sequence: CASSNSGVTDTQYF. CDR3 DNA sequence: TGTGCCAGCTCTAACTCGGGAGTAACAGATACGCAGTATTTT.

The genes are TRBV11-2 and TRBJ2-3, with TRBD2 identical over 9 bases. J was trimmed by 4 bases and V by 0 bases; bases with no gene match: 5. This CDR3 has 16 residues. CDR1 is SGHAT and CDR2 is FQNNGV in the germline V gene. The CDR3 DNA is TGTGCCAGCAGCTTAGATCTACTAGCGGGCCCAGATACGCAGTATTTT. Amino acids: CASSLDLLAGPDTQYF.

J is TRBJ1-5 and V is TRBV7-2; D gene ambiguous. The CDR3 covers 14 residues. CDR1 and CDR2 (germline): SGHTA, FQGNSA. Trimming took off 2 bases at V and 6 bases at J, with 11 bases between the two ends. CDR3 residues: CASSLSWVGQPQHF. CDR3 DNA: TGTGCCAGCAGCTTAAGTTGGGTGGGTCAGCCCCAGCATTTT.

The table lists this clone with a few counts. Other nucleotide sequences in the sample specify the same CDR3. This chain uses TRBV18 with TRBJ2-5; D unresolved. The CDR3 runs to 14 residues. The V gene lost 0 bases and the J gene lost 1 base, with 6 bases spanning the gap. Per germline, CDR1 KGHSH and CDR2 LQKENI. As DNA, the CDR3 is TGTGCCAGCTCACCACCGAACAGCCAAGAGACCCAGTACTTC. Amino acids: CASSPPNSQETQYF.

The chain joins TRBV18 to TRBJ1-2; TRBD1 matches 7 bases. This CDR3 is built from 16 residues. CDR1 and CDR2 (germline): KGHSH, LQKENI. The V segment lost 3 bases and the J segment 4 bases; nucleotides outside the gene matches: 11. In nucleotides, the CDR3 is TGTGCCAGCTCACCGACGGGGACAGACTCTTCCTATGGCTACACCTTC. Encoded protein: CASSPTGTDSSYGYTF.

This sequence joins TRBV7-2 and TRBJ2-1; 8 bases match TRBD1. Germline V lookup: CDR1 SGHTA, CDR2 FQGNSA. After removal of 2 bases from V and 4 bases from J, the junction contained 4 bases not matched to a gene. The CDR3 covers 15 residues. The CDR3 loop reads CASSLRDRLYNEQFF. The CDR3, as DNA: TGTGCCAGCAGCTTAAGGGACAGGCTATACAATGAGCAGTTCTTC.

This rearrangement joins TRBV25-1 to TRBJ2-5; D is undetermined. Trimming shortened V by 8 bases and J by 5 bases, and 15 bases separated the two germline ends. Germline CDR1 reads MGHDK; CDR2 reads SYGVNS. The CDR3 totals 13 residues. The CDR3 bases are TGTGCCAGCCGTCCTCCAGCCGTTGAGACCCAGTACTTC. The encoded protein is CASRPPAVETQYF.

This rearrangement joins TRBV4-1 to TRBJ1-6; no firm D call. The V and J ends lost 1 base and 9 bases respectively, with 4 bases between them. CDR1 and CDR2 from the germline V gene are MGHRA and YSYEKL. CDR3 length equals 12 residues. The CDR3 bases are TGCGCCAGCAGCCAAGGGATTTCACCCCTCCACTTT. Its translation is CASSQGISPLHF.

In this sample, this clone turned up once. The rearrangement links TRBV18 to TRBJ1-4; TRBD1 is a possible D gene (5 bases). CDR3 length: 16 residues. V lost 1 base to trimming and J lost 7 bases, with 16 bases between them. Germline V gene sequence: CDR1 KGHSH, CDR2 LQKENI. The CDR3 loop is CASSPQGTGLGEKLFF. DNA of the CDR3: TGTGCCAGCTCACCACAAGGGACGGGCCTGGGTGAAAAACTGTTTTTT.

This chain uses TRBV2 with TRBJ2-3, with 7 bases identical to TRBD2. This CDR3 is 16 amino acids long. The V gene end was trimmed by 3 bases and the J gene end by 6 bases; junction bases not matched to a gene: 12. Germline V gene lookup returns CDR1 SNHLY and CDR2 FYNNEI. The CDR3 DNA follows: TGTGCCAGCAGTGATATGGCGGGAGAGAGTGGGGATACGCAGTATTTT. It specifies CASSDMAGESGDTQYF. Variable domain in full (rest from reference TRBV2 and TRBJ2-3): EPEVTQTPSHQVTQMGQEVILRCVPISNHLYFYWYRQILGQKVEFLVSFYNNEISEKSEIFDDQFSVERPDGSNFTLKIRSTKLEDSAMYFCASSDMAGESGDTQYFGPGTRLTVL.

The chain carries TRBV6-4 and TRBJ2-3; D is uncertain. Germline lookup yields CDR1 MRHNA and CDR2 SNTAGT. The V gene lost 6 bases and the J gene lost 0 bases, with 13 bases spanning the gap. The CDR3 consists of 15 residues. This CDR3 is CASRGINRSTDTQYF. The CDR3 bases are TGTGCCAGCAGAGGAATCAACCGAAGCACAGATACGCAGTATTTT.

The chain combines TRBV11-3 with TRBJ2-3; 7 nucleotides line up with TRBD2. After removal of 4 bases from V and 6 bases from J, the junction contained 16 bases not matched to a gene. Germline lookup yields CDR1 SGHNT and CDR2 YENEEA. The CDR3 runs 17 residues. This CDR3 is CASSSRFGGREADTQYF. CDR3 nucleotides: TGTGCCAGCAGCTCCAGATTTGGAGGGAGGGAGGCGGATACGCAGTATTTT.

This clone was seen a handful of times. The chain carries TRBV27 and TRBJ2-1; 7 bases fit TRBD2. V gave up 8 bases and J gave up 0 bases; unmatched junction bases: 13. This CDR3 is 17 amino acids long. Germline V gene data show CDR1 as MNHEY and CDR2 as SMNVEV (reference sequence). CDR3 sequence: CASQILGGRGSYNEQFF. The CDR3 nucleotides read TGTGCCAGCCAAATATTGGGGGGGAGAGGCTCCTACAATGAGCAGTTCTTC.